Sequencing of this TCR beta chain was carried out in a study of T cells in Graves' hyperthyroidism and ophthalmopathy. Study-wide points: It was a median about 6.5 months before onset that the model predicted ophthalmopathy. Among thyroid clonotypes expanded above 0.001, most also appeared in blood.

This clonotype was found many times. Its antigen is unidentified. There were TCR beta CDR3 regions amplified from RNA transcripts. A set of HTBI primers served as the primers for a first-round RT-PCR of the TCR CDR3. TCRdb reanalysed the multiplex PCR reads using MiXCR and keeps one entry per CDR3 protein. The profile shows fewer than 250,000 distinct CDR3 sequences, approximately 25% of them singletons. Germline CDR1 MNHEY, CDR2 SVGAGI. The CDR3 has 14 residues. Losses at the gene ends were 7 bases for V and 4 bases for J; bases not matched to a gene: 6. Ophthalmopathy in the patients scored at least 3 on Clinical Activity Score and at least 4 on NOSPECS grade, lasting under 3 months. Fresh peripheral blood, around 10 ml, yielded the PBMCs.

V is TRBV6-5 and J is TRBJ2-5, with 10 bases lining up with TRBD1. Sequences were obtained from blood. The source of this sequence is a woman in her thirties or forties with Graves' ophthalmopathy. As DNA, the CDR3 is TGTGCCAGCACCTCGACAGGGGGCAGAGAGACCCAGTACTTC. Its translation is CASTSTGGRETQYF.